This T cell receptor (beta chain) was obtained from a study of identical twins. The length of the CDR3 is 15 residues. Germline CDR1 SEHNR, CDR2 FQNEAQ (reference sequence). Germline trimming cut 5 bases from V and 4 bases from J; bases unmatched to any gene: 10. A universal primer site was incorporated via template switching, and the cDNA contained unique molecular identifiers. Via MiXCR, TCRdb re-called the 5' RACE reads, giving one row per CDR3 protein. The sample lists nearly 900,000 distinct CDR3 sequences, roughly an eighth seen once, with around 1.5% in the top ten. About this clonotype: Its antigen is not identified.

Whole-study results and caveats: Among out-of-frame alpha sequences shared by twins, low generation probability occurred in excess.

These sequences were also reported in another study, on yellow fever vaccine responses in identical twins.

The J gene is TRBJ2-7, the V gene TRBV7-9; 8 bases map to TRBD2. Sequenced input: PBMCs. This TCR derives from a young woman in good health. CDR3 residues: CASSPSSGGGYEQYF. As DNA, the CDR3 is TGTGCCAGCAGCCCTTCTAGCGGCGGGGGGTACGAGCAGTACTTC. The entire variable domain, with the rest obtained from reference TRBV7-9 and TRBJ2-7, is as follows: DTGVSQNPRHKITKRGQNVTFRCDPISEHNRLYWYRQTLGQGPEFLTYFQNEAQLEKSRLLSDRFSAERPKGSFSTLEIQRTEQGDSAMYLCASSPSSGGGYEQYFGPGTRLTVT.